Below, one T cell receptor (beta chain) is given with its context. Its antigen remains unknown. Germline lookup yields CDR1 MNHEY and CDR2 SMNVEV (reference sequence). The CDR3 is made up of 13 amino acids. V lost 3 bases and J lost 3, with 8 bases in between. This sample was included in a study of cytomegalovirus exposure and HLA in healthy donors. Background on the study: Findings of an earlier analysis included around 100 million unique TCR beta sequences from some 200 million T cells. Overall study results and limits: Reportedly, fewer N-insertions than the approximately 700-donor mean appeared in an Asian-associated ancestry cluster in a later analysis. Immune exposure was documented only through CMV serostatus. A later analysis showed HLA-associated TCR beta chains outstripping equally common others in clonal expansion.

The study ran its PCR with 60 Vbeta and 13 Jbeta primers. Libraries were prepared by immunoSEQ multiplex PCR; TCRdb keeps only in-frame clonotypes and omits some of them. The sample totals over 100,000 clones. Sequencing was done on a sample of PBMCs. The chain carries TRBV27 and TRBJ1-2; D is unresolved. This receptor was taken from a woman aged 40 to 50 in good health and CMV-seropositive. The CDR3 nucleotides are TGTGCCAGCAGTTTTGAGGGTGACTATGGCTACACCTTC. Its translation: CASSFEGDYGYTF.